The 15 T cell receptor beta chains below all came from one sample that was sequenced in a study of cytomegalovirus exposure and HLA in healthy donors (dated by TCRdb to between 2016 and 2019). Libraries were prepared through the immunoSEQ multiplex PCR assay. TCRdb retrieved this table from immuneACCESS and kept in-frame rearrangements only. Not all clones are present; in checked studies, unresolved V genes account for under half, and no reason is known for the remainder. For this sample there are 120,000 to 150,000 clones; more than 75% appear just once. The top ten hold roughly 9.4% of the sample. Sequencing used PBMCs. The receptors shown here come from a man younger than 30 in good health and CMV-seropositive.

The chain uses TRBV29-1 and TRBJ2-6, with D maybe TRBD2 (6 bases). This CDR3 comprises 15 residues. V was cut by 5 bases and J by 3 bases, with 14 bases left in between. Germline values: CDR1 SQVTM, CDR2 ANQGSEA. CDR3 region: CSVYGEASGANVLTF. Here the CDR3 DNA reads TGCAGCGTTTACGGGGAGGCGAGTGGGGCCAACGTCCTGACTTTC.

This clone has a handful of counts. This sequence joins TRBV4-2 and TRBJ1-4; D is unresolved. Trimming took off 3 bases at V and 4 bases at J, with 6 bases between the two ends. Germline V gene sequence: CDR1 LGHNA, CDR2 YNFKEQ. The CDR3 loop spans 13 amino acids. In nucleotides, the CDR3 is TGTGCCAGCAGCCATGACTATAATGAAAAACTGTTTTTT. As protein: CASSHDYNEKLFF.

CDR3: CASSLRGDGYTF. For the CDR3, the DNA is TGTGCCAGCAGTTTGCGGGGGGATGGCTACACCTTC. V and J are TRBV27 and TRBJ1-2; a possible D gene is TRBD1 (5 bases). Germline CDR1 and CDR2: MNHEY and SMNVEV (reference sequence). This CDR3 is built from 12 residues. V gave up 3 bases and J gave up 6 bases, with 8 bases separating them.

The chain couples TRBV27 to TRBJ1-5; 7 nucleotides line up with TRBD1. The CDR3 is made up of 15 amino acids. Trimming took 5 bases from V and 2 from J; bases not matched to a gene: 6. CDR1 and CDR2 from the germline V gene are MNHEY and SMNVEV (reference sequence). The CDR3 loop is CASSIRGSGNQPQHF. The CDR3 region has the DNA TGTGCCAGCAGTATCAGGGGGTCAGGCAATCAGCCCCAGCATTTT.

This clone has more than one count but fewer than ten. The CDR3 loop is CASGLGASGSRETQYF. The CDR3, as DNA: TGTGCTAGTGGTTTGGGAGCTAGCGGGAGTCGAGAGACCCAGTACTTC. V and J are TRBV12-5 and TRBJ2-5; 10 bases are shared with TRBD2. The CDR3 spans 16 residues. V gave up 1 base and J gave up 4 bases; unmatched junction bases: 6. Germline-derived CDR1 and CDR2 are LGHNT and FRNRAP.

DNA for the CDR3: TGTGCCAGCAGTGTAGAGCAGGGCCAGTTCTTC. This encodes CASSVEQGQFF. The J gene is TRBJ2-1, the V gene TRBV2; weak D call: TRBD1 (5 bases). The CDR3 covers 11 residues. Trimming stripped 4 bases from V and 13 bases from J, with 11 bases between. Germline assignment: CDR1 SNHLY and CDR2 FYNNEI.

The rearrangement joins TRBV18 to TRBJ2-5; D possibly corresponds to TRBD2 (5 bases). The CDR3 extends over 16 amino acids. Germline-derived CDR1 and CDR2 are KGHSH and LQKENI. V was pared by 6 bases and J by 0 bases, with 17 bases between. The CDR3: CASSLQRQVNQETQYF. The CDR3 region has the DNA TGTGCCAGCTCGCTACAGCGGCAGGTCAACCAAGAGACCCAGTACTTC.

As for this clone: A read error may explain this, as a much larger clone is one base away. The chain combines TRBV5-6 with TRBJ1-6; TRBD1 is a possible D gene (6 bases). The V end was cut by 5 bases, the J end by 4 bases, with 10 bases between. The CDR3 extends over 14 amino acids. The germline V gene encodes CDR1 SGHDT and CDR2 YYEEEE. CDR3 region: CASRLQGYNSPLHF. CDR3 sequence (DNA): TGTGCCAGCAGGCTACAGGGATATAATTCACCCCTCCACTTT.

V and J are TRBV9 and TRBJ2-7; D gene unclear. V lost 3 bases and J lost 0, with 7 bases in between. The germline V gene has CDR1 SGDLS and CDR2 YYNGEE. The CDR3 covers 13 residues. The CDR3 reads CASSADTSYEQYF. DNA of the CDR3: TGTGCCAGCAGCGCTGACACCTCCTACGAGCAGTACTTC.

The chain links TRBV6-5 to TRBJ1-6; 7 bases match TRBD1. V shed 3 bases, J shed 5 bases, and the junction held 1 base outside the gene matches. CDR3 size: 14 residues. The V gene's germline CDR1 is MNHEY and CDR2 SVGAGI. CDR3 nucleotides: TGTGCCAGCAGTTATGGGACAGATAATTCACCCCTCCACTTT. Translated: CASSYGTDNSPLHF.

This chain joins TRBV5-1 and TRBJ2-5; the match to TRBD2 covers 11 bases. V gave up 0 bases and J gave up 1 base; unmatched junction bases: 5. The CDR3 contains 17 residues. Germline loops: CDR1 SGHRS, CDR2 YFSETQ. This CDR3 is CASSLGVTSGVQETQYF. The CDR3 DNA follows: TGCGCCAGCAGCTTGGGCGTGACTAGCGGGGTCCAAGAGACCCAGTACTTC.

Here the CDR3 reads CASSLDGGPSSYNEQFF. The CDR3 region has the DNA TGTGCCAGCAGCCTTGACGGGGGTCCGAGCTCCTACAATGAGCAGTTCTTC. The J gene is TRBJ2-1, the V gene TRBV9; tentative D call: TRBD2 (6 bases). This CDR3 is built from 17 residues. The V and J ends lost 4 bases and 0 bases respectively, with 17 bases between them. Per germline, CDR1 SGDLS and CDR2 YYNGEE. Filled out from reference TRBV9 and TRBJ2-1, the complete variable domain reads DSGVTQTPKHLITATGQRVTLRCSPRSGDLSVYWYQQSLDQGLQFLIQYYNGEERAKGNILERFSAQQFPDLHSELNLSSLELGDSALYFCASSLDGGPSSYNEQFFGPGTRLTVL.

The chain has TRBV7-6 and TRBJ2-3; the match to TRBD2 covers 8 bases. V was pared by 0 bases and J by 5 bases, with 7 bases of the junction left unmatched. Germline CDR1 and CDR2: SGHVS and FNYEAQ. This CDR3 region has 16 residues. The CDR3 sequence is CASSLARRGAGDTQYF. CDR3 nucleotide sequence: TGTGCCAGCAGCTTAGCGCGGCGGGGGGCGGGAGATACGCAGTATTTT.

The chain joins TRBV19 to TRBJ2-3; perhaps TRBD2 as D (6 bases). Germline V gene lookup returns CDR1 LNHDA and CDR2 SQIVND (reference sequence). Trimming shortened V by 5 bases and J by 4 bases, and 13 bases separated the two germline ends. This CDR3 comprises 14 residues. DNA of the CDR3: TGTGCCAGTAGTGGGGAACTAGCAGCAGATACGCAGTATTTT. Protein product: CASSGELAADTQYF.

The rearrangement joins TRBV2 to TRBJ2-4; D remains ambiguous. Germline values: CDR1 SNHLY, CDR2 FYNNEI. The CDR3 spans 15 residues. The V end lost 6 bases, the J end lost 7 bases, and 19 bases lay between the germline ends. CDR3 DNA: TGTGCCAGCAGCGAAATTTCCCCTGCCGGGAACATTCAGTACTTC. Residues: CASSEISPAGNIQYF.